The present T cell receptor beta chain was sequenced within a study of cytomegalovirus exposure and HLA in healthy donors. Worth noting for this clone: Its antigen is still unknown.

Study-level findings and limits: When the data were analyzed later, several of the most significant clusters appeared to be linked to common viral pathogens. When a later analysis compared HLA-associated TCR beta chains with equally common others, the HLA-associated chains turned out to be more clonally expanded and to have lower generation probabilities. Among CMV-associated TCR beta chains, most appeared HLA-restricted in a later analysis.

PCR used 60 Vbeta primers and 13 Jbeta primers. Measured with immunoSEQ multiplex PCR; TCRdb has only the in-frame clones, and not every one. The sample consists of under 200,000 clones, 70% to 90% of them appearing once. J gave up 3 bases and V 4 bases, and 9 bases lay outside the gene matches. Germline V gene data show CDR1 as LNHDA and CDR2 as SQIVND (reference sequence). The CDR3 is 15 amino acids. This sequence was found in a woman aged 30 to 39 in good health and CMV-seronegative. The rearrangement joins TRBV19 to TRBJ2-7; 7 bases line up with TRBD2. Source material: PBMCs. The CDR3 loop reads CASSSGLGTYYEQYF. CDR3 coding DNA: TGTGCCAGTAGTAGCGGACTAGGGACCTACTACGAGCAGTACTTC.